These 27 T cell receptor beta chains originate from one sample sequenced in a study of blood T cell repertoires in COVID-19. The table came from immunoSEQ multiplex PCR; TCRdb's copy has only in-frame clones and leaves some out. The sample has over 200,000 clones; approximately 90% are singletons. Input material: peripheral blood. The receptors were sampled from a man aged 25-40 years with acute or convalescent COVID-19.

V and J are TRBV10-3 and TRBJ2-1; tentatively, D is TRBD2 (5 bases). CDR3 length: 12 amino acids. V lost 10 bases and J lost 5, with 12 bases in between. Germline CDR1 ENHRY, CDR2 SYGVKD. The CDR3 bases are TGTGCCACGGCCAGCGGTGACAATGAGCAGTTCTTC. Its translation: CATASGDNEQFF.

The chain combines TRBV28 with TRBJ1-1; 9 bases fit TRBD1. The CDR3 loop spans 17 amino acids. Looked up from germline, CDR1 is MDHEN and CDR2 is SYDVKM. V lost 6 bases and J lost 1; bases outside the gene matches: 12. The CDR3 region has the DNA TGTGCCAGCAGCCTCACAGGGGGCGCAGGGGGGAACACTGAAGCTTTCTTT. It codes for CASSLTGGAGGNTEAFF.

Remarks on this clone: At the DNA level, this CDR3 is encoded by other sequences in the same sample as well. The V and J genes are TRBV15 and TRBJ1-3, with unresolved D. CDR3 size: 16 residues. Germline lookup yields CDR1 LNHNV and CDR2 YYDKDF (reference sequence). V was cut by 0 bases and J by 0 bases, with 9 bases left in between. CDR3 in DNA: TGTGCCACCAGCAGAGATCCGCTGAGCTCTGGAAACACCATATATTTT. Translation: CATSRDPLSSGNTIYF. Full variable domain (outside the CDR3, taken from reference TRBV15 and TRBJ1-3): DAMVIQNPRYQVTQFGKPVTLSCSQTLNHNVMYWYQQKSSQAPKLLFHYYDKDFNNEADTPDNFQSRRPNTSFCFLDIRSPGLGDTAMYLCATSRDPLSSGNTIYFGEGSWLTVV.

The chain employs TRBV5-1 and TRBJ2-5; D is perhaps TRBD1 (5 bases). Germline CDR1 is SGHRS and CDR2 is YFSETQ. The germline V and J ends were trimmed by 3 bases and 4 bases, with 13 bases remaining between them. This CDR3 has 14 amino acids. CDR3 DNA: TGCGCCAGCAGCTCCCTGTCCCAGGGAGAGACCCAGTACTTC. It yields the protein CASSSLSQGETQYF. The entire variable domain, with the rest obtained from reference TRBV5-1 and TRBJ2-5, is as follows: KAGVTQTPRYLIKTRGQQVTLSCSPISGHRSVSWYQQTPGQGLQFLFEYFSETQRNKGNFPGRFSGRQFSNSRSEMNVSTLELGDSALYLCASSSLSQGETQYFGPGTRLLVL.

This chain joins TRBV18 and TRBJ2-3, with TRBD2 matching 14 bases. Losses at the gene ends were 1 base for V and 9 bases for J; bases not matched to a gene: 9. Germline V gives CDR1 KGHSH, CDR2 LQKENI. The CDR3 sequence is 17 residues long. The CDR3 sequence: CASSPLGTSGGPRTQYF. As DNA, the CDR3 is TGTGCCAGCTCACCACTCGGGACTAGCGGGGGACCGAGGACGCAGTATTTT.

The rearrangement uses TRBV28 and TRBJ1-2, with 7 bases identical to TRBD1. CDR1 is MDHEN, CDR2 SYDVKM, per germline. The J segment lost 8 bases and the V segment lost 5 bases, leaving 5 bases of the junction unmatched. The CDR3 is 12 residues long. CDR3 coding DNA: TGTGCCAGCAGTATGACAGGGAACGGCTACACCTTC. This gives the protein CASSMTGNGYTF.

The CDR3 here is CASSPTMGHLTQISYEQYF. The CDR3 DNA is TGTGCCAGCAGTCCCACTATGGGACACCTGACCCAAATCTCCTACGAGCAGTACTTC. This chain joins TRBV28 and TRBJ2-7, with a weak D call TRBD1 (6 bases). The CDR3 runs to 19 residues. Germline V gives CDR1 MDHEN, CDR2 SYDVKM. Trimming cost V 5 bases and J 0 bases, with 26 bases left between them.

The V call is TRBV28, the J call TRBJ1-4, with D possibly TRBD1 on 6 matching bases. The ends were cut back, 4 bases at V and 8 bases at J, with 11 bases in the middle. Germline assignment: CDR1 MDHEN and CDR2 SYDVKM. The CDR3 totals 13 residues. CDR3 bases: TGTGCCAGCAGTTCAGGGGTTAGGGAAAAACTGTTTTTT. Translated, it gives CASSSGVREKLFF.

The CDR3 DNA reads as TGCAGCGTTGAAGGGGGGCGGGAGATGAACAATGAGCAGTTCTTC. Its protein product is CSVEGGREMNNEQFF. V gene TRBV29-1 combines with J gene TRBJ2-1, with D possibly matching TRBD2 (7 bases). The CDR3 runs 15 residues. CDR1 is SQVTM, CDR2 ANQGSEA, per germline. V shed 1 base and J shed 5 bases, with 15 bases lying between them.

The gene calls are TRBV5-1 and TRBJ1-4; D perhaps matches TRBD1 (6 bases). V shed 0 bases and J shed 7 bases, with 13 bases lying between them. This CDR3 comprises 15 residues. Germline V lookup: CDR1 SGHRS, CDR2 YFSETQ. The CDR3 DNA is TGCGCCAGCAGCTTGGGTTCAGGGGCGGGTGAAAAACTGTTTTTT. Its protein is CASSLGSGAGEKLFF.

The J gene is TRBJ2-7, the V gene TRBV3-1 (or the pseudogene TRBV3-2), with D possibly matching TRBD2 (5 bases). The germline CDR1 and CDR2 sequences are LGHDT and YNNKEL (reference sequence). With 4 bases removed from V and 1 base from J, the gap between germline ends came to 11 bases. There are 14 residues in the CDR3. The DNA for the CDR3 is TGTGCCAGCAGCCTCGGGGTGGGGTCCTACGAGCAGTACTTC. Its translation: CASSLGVGSYEQYF.

The chain has TRBV7-3 and TRBJ1-2, with a weak D call TRBD1 (5 bases). Germline lookup yields CDR1 SGHTA and CDR2 FQGTGA. The CDR3 consists of 16 residues. V was pared by 0 bases and J by 6 bases, with 17 bases between. The CDR3 DNA follows: TGTGCCAGCAGCTTAACGGAGGGCCCCCTGGGGGATGGCTACACCTTC. Translation: CASSLTEGPLGDGYTF.

The genes are TRBV28 and TRBJ2-7; D gene uncertain. Germline V gives CDR1 MDHEN, CDR2 SYDVKM. With 4 bases removed from V and 7 bases from J, the gap between germline ends came to 11 bases. This CDR3 region has 12 residues. The CDR3 bases are TGTGCCAGCAGTTCATTACCTCGGGAGCAGTACTTC. The encoded protein is CASSSLPREQYF. Full variable domain (rest looked up from reference TRBV28 and TRBJ2-7): DVKVTQSSRYLVKRTGEKVFLECVQDMDHENMFWYRQDPGLGLRLIYFSYDVKMKEKGDIPEGYSVSREKKERFSLILESASTNQTSMYLCASSSLPREQYFGPGTRLTVT.

This clone was found once. The V and J genes are TRBV27 and TRBJ2-1; D uncertain. V was pared by 3 bases and J by 0 bases, with 6 bases between. Germline CDR1 is MNHEY and CDR2 is SMNVEV (reference sequence). This CDR3 is built from 14 residues. CDR3 loop: CASSLWPSYNEQFF. The CDR3, as DNA: TGTGCCAGCAGTTTGTGGCCCTCCTACAATGAGCAGTTCTTC.

The rearrangement links TRBV13 to TRBJ2-1; 7 nucleotides line up with TRBD1. CDR1 and CDR2 from the germline V gene are PRHDT and FYEKMQ (reference sequence). With 2 bases clipped from V and 11 bases from J, the junction kept 3 bases outside the gene matches. This CDR3 comprises 12 residues. The DNA of the CDR3 is TGTGCCAGCAGCTTAAAAGGGGGCAAGCAGTTCTTC. It yields the protein CASSLKGGKQFF.

The rearrangement joins TRBV29-1 to TRBJ2-3; D is perhaps TRBD2 (5 bases). CDR1 is SQVTM, CDR2 ANQGSEA, per germline. The CDR3 length is 13 residues. V lost 6 bases and J lost 4, with 14 bases in between. CDR3 DNA: TGCAGCGTCGAGAGGGATGACGCAGATACGCAGTATTTT. Residues: CSVERDDADTQYF.

The chain links TRBV6-5 to TRBJ2-7, with D unclear. Germline CDR1 reads MNHEY; CDR2 reads SVGAGI. The ends were cut back, 6 bases at V and 3 bases at J, with 12 bases in the middle. The CDR3 has 13 amino acids. CDR3 loop: CASSRTLYYEQYF. CDR3 coding DNA: TGTGCCAGCAGCCGCACCCTCTACTACGAGCAGTACTTC.

The chain couples TRBV9 to TRBJ2-2, with 7 bases aligning to TRBD2. The V gene end was trimmed by 4 bases and the J gene end by 7 bases; junction bases not matched to a gene: 7. Germline-derived CDR1 and CDR2 are SGDLS and YYNGEE. CDR3 length: 14 amino acids. This CDR3 is CASSQTSLGGELFF. In nucleotides, the CDR3 is TGTGCCAGCAGCCAGACTAGCTTGGGCGGGGAGCTGTTTTTT.

The gene calls are TRBV7-9 and TRBJ2-7; D remains ambiguous. Germline V CDR1 and CDR2: SEHNR, FQNEAQ (reference sequence). Trimming took off 3 bases at V and 2 bases at J, with 17 bases between the two ends. CDR3 length: 16 amino acids. The CDR3 region is CASSFQVAGRTYEQYF. CDR3 DNA: TGTGCCAGCAGCTTTCAGGTGGCAGGCCGCACCTACGAGCAGTACTTC. Full variable domain (outside the CDR3, taken from reference TRBV7-9 and TRBJ2-7): DTGVSQNPRHKITKRGQNVTFRCDPISEHNRLYWYRQTLGQGPEFLTYFQNEAQLEKSRLLSDRFSAERPKGSFSTLEIQRTEQGDSAMYLCASSFQVAGRTYEQYFGPGTRLTVT.

The J gene is TRBJ2-3, the V gene TRBV9; D is undetermined. The CDR3 runs to 12 residues. With 6 bases removed from V and 4 bases from J, the gap between germline ends came to 9 bases. Per the germline V gene, CDR1 is SGDLS and CDR2 is YYNGEE. The CDR3 loop is CASTAMADTQYF. DNA for the CDR3: TGTGCCAGCACCGCGATGGCAGATACGCAGTATTTT. The whole variable domain, remainder taken from reference TRBV9 and TRBJ2-3, is DSGVTQTPKHLITATGQRVTLRCSPRSGDLSVYWYQQSLDQGLQFLIQYYNGEERAKGNILERFSAQQFPDLHSELNLSSLELGDSALYFCASTAMADTQYFGPGTRLTVL.

The genes are TRBV2 and TRBJ2-7, with D perhaps TRBD1 (6 bases). The CDR3 runs 14 residues. Germline lookup yields CDR1 SNHLY and CDR2 FYNNEI. The germline V and J ends were trimmed by 5 bases and 4 bases, with 15 bases remaining between them. CDR3 nucleotides: TGTGCCAGCAGTTGGGACACTATCCTATACGAGCAGTACTTC. The encoded protein is CASSWDTILYEQYF. The whole variable domain, filled in from reference TRBV2 and TRBJ2-7, reads EPEVTQTPSHQVTQMGQEVILRCVPISNHLYFYWYRQILGQKVEFLVSFYNNEISEKSEIFDDQFSVERPDGSNFTLKIRSTKLEDSAMYFCASSWDTILYEQYFGPGTRLTVT.

The genes are TRBV30 and TRBJ2-7, with TRBD2 matching over 13 bases. Germline values: CDR1 GTSNPN, CDR2 SVGIG (reference sequence). CDR3 size: 15 residues. V shed 3 bases, J shed 1 base, and the junction held 3 bases outside the gene matches. CDR3 nucleotide sequence: TGTGCCTGGAGCTTGACTAGCGGGGGGTCCTACGAGCAGTACTTC. Its translation is CAWSLTSGGSYEQYF.

This clone was detected once. V is TRBV19 and J is TRBJ1-2; a possible D gene is TRBD1 (6 bases). CDR1 is LNHDA, CDR2 SQIVND, per germline (reference sequence). V was clipped by 2 bases and J by 3 bases, with 10 bases between them. The CDR3 runs to 14 residues. The CDR3 DNA reads as TGTGCCAGTAGTATACAGGGGTCCTACTATGGCTACACCTTC. This sequence encodes CASSIQGSYYGYTF.

The V call is TRBV2, the J call TRBJ1-3; 7 bases agree with TRBD1. Germline V CDR1 and CDR2: SNHLY, FYNNEI. V was pared by 7 bases and J by 0 bases, with 9 bases of the junction left unmatched. The length of the CDR3 is 16 residues. The CDR3 loop is CASTPDRSPSGNTIYF. CDR3 DNA sequence: TGTGCCAGCACACCGGACAGGTCCCCCTCTGGAAACACCATATATTTT.

The genes are TRBV24-1 and TRBJ2-2; D is possibly TRBD1 (6 bases). The CDR3 contains 13 residues. The germline CDR1 and CDR2 sequences are KGHDR and SFDVKD. The V end lost 12 bases, the J end lost 1 base, and 11 bases lay between the germline ends. CDR3 amino acids: CAGLRGNTGELFF. In DNA, the CDR3 is TGTGCCGGTCTCAGGGGGAACACCGGGGAGCTGTTTTTT.

The chain links TRBV5-1 to TRBJ2-7, with 8 nucleotides matching TRBD1. CDR1 is SGHRS, CDR2 YFSETQ, per germline. V dropped 1 base and J dropped 3; count of bases not matched to a gene: 6. The CDR3 sequence is 15 residues long. CDR3 DNA: TGCGCCAGCAGCTTGAACACAGGGGGTAACTACGAGCAGTACTTC. Translating gives CASSLNTGGNYEQYF.

The chain couples TRBV9 to TRBJ1-2; D not resolved. V was trimmed by 4 bases and J by 4 bases, leaving 17 bases between them. CDR3 length: 15 residues. Germline V gives CDR1 SGDLS, CDR2 YYNGEE. Written as DNA, the CDR3 is TGTGCCAGCAGCCCGGGCCGGACTTCCGGCTATGGCTACACCTTC. Translating gives CASSPGRTSGYGYTF. The complete variable domain, with remaining parts taken from reference TRBV9 and TRBJ1-2, reads DSGVTQTPKHLITATGQRVTLRCSPRSGDLSVYWYQQSLDQGLQFLIQYYNGEERAKGNILERFSAQQFPDLHSELNLSSLELGDSALYFCASSPGRTSGYGYTFGSGTRLTVV.